The clone carrying this TCR beta chain has ten or more counts. What it recognizes is unknown. Amplified TCR beta CDR3 regions came from RNA transcripts. When the TCR CDR3 underwent first-round RT-PCR, the HTBI primer set was used. Using its own MiXCR run on the multiplex PCR reads, TCRdb lists one record per CDR3 protein. The top ten clones hold 20% to 25% of a sample with hundreds of thousands of distinct CDR3 sequences, approximately 15% of them seen once. This specimen comes from a study of T cells in Graves' hyperthyroidism and ophthalmopathy. Study-level points and caveats: Also found in blood were most expanded thyroid clonotypes above 0.001.

Sequencing used blood. The TCR originated in a woman in her twenties or thirties with Graves' hyperthyroidism.

The CDR3 nucleotides are TGTGCCAGCAGCTTAGTGTCGGAGCAGAGCTCCTACAATGAGCAGTTCTTC. Its protein is CASSLVSEQSSYNEQFF. The rearrangement joins TRBV7-3 to TRBJ2-1; D gene ambiguous. This CDR3 has 17 residues. Per the germline V gene, CDR1 is SGHTA and CDR2 is FQGTGA. Trimming stripped 2 bases from V and 0 bases from J, with 14 bases between. Together with reference TRBV7-3 and TRBJ2-1, the CDR3 gives the full variable domain: GAGVSQTPSNKVTEKGKYVELRCDPISGHTALYWYRQSLGQGPEFLIYFQGTGAADDSGLPNDRFFAVRPEGSVSTLKIQRTERGDSAVYLCASSLVSEQSSYNEQFFGPGTRLTVL.